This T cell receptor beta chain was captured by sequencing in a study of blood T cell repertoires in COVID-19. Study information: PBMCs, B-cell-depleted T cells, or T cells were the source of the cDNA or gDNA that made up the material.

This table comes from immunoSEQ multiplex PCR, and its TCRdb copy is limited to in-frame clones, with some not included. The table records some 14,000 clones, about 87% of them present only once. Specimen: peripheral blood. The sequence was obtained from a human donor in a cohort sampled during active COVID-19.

CDR3 bases: TGTGCCAGCAGCCGACGTCAAAGCGGGGCCCTCCAAGAGACCCAGTACTTC. It is translated as CASSRRQSGALQETQYF. This chain links TRBV7-8 with TRBJ2-5; 7 nucleotides align to TRBD2. The junction had 13 bases not matched to a gene; V was cut back by 5 bases and J by 1 base. In germline, CDR1 is SGHVS, CDR2 FQNEAQ. The CDR3 runs 17 residues.